The 21 T cell receptor beta chains below come from one sample, sequenced in a study of blood T cell repertoires in COVID-19. Only in-frame clones appear in the TCRdb table, and some are missing; sequencing was by immunoSEQ multiplex PCR. Counted here are approximately 160,000 clones, roughly four fifths occurring once; the ten biggest clones make up roughly 19%. The sample comprised peripheral blood. These receptors came from a woman aged 80 or over with acute or convalescent COVID-19.

About this clone: The sample has other DNA sequences that encode this CDR3 too. The J gene is TRBJ2-1, the V gene TRBV27; TRBD2 agrees at 12 bases. Germline V gene data show CDR1 as MNHEY and CDR2 as SMNVEV (reference sequence). CDR3 size: 16 residues. V shed 0 bases and J 9 bases; nucleotides not matched to a gene: 6. CDR3 in DNA: TGTGCCAGCAGTTTATCGGCTAGCGGGGGGGCCATTGAGCAGTTCTTC. Translated, it gives CASSLSASGGAIEQFF.

The chain is built from TRBV7-9 and TRBJ2-1, with 8 bases fitting TRBD2. Trimming removed 2 bases from V and 7 bases from J; junction bases left unmatched: 19. This CDR3 has 19 amino acids. CDR1 is SEHNR, CDR2 FQNEAQ, per germline (reference sequence). This chain's CDR3 is CASSLFRGRAGGPVNEQFF. The DNA of the CDR3 is TGTGCCAGCAGCTTATTTCGGGGTCGGGCGGGAGGCCCAGTGAATGAGCAGTTCTTC.

The chain is built from TRBV4-1 and TRBJ2-5, with 12 bases matching TRBD2. The CDR3 contains 16 residues. V dropped 4 bases and J dropped 5; count of bases not matched to a gene: 8. CDR1 is MGHRA, CDR2 YSYEKL, per germline. The CDR3 DNA reads as TGCGCCAGCAGCCCACAAGGACTAGCGGGATTGGAGACCCAGTACTTC. This sequence encodes CASSPQGLAGLETQYF.

V is TRBV28 and J is TRBJ2-2, with 9 bases lining up with TRBD2. Per the germline V gene, CDR1 is MDHEN and CDR2 is SYDVKM. V gave up 5 bases and J gave up 7 bases; unmatched junction bases: 8. The CDR3 length is 15 residues. The CDR3 protein is CASSRPIAGVGELFF. The CDR3 region has the DNA TGTGCCAGCAGTCGACCAATAGCGGGAGTCGGGGAGCTGTTTTTT.

The chain links TRBV19 to TRBJ1-2; TRBD1 matches 7 bases. The CDR3 has 14 residues. CDR1 is LNHDA, CDR2 SQIVND, per germline (reference sequence). Trimming cost V 7 bases and J 4 bases; bases outside gene matches: 9. The CDR3 region is CASNRDRSSYGYTF. The DNA of the CDR3 is TGTGCCAGTAACCGGGACAGATCTTCCTATGGCTACACCTTC.

This chain links TRBV19 with TRBJ2-7, with TRBD1 as a possible D gene (6 bases). With 3 bases removed from V and 0 bases from J, the gap between germline ends came to 12 bases. The CDR3 runs to 15 residues. Germline V CDR1 and CDR2: LNHDA, SQIVND (reference sequence). The CDR3 sequence: CASSMNRDGSYEQYF. CDR3 DNA sequence: TGTGCCAGTAGTATGAACAGGGACGGCTCCTACGAGCAGTACTTC.

The chain carries TRBV19 and TRBJ1-2, with 11 nucleotides matching TRBD1. The CDR3 has 14 amino acids. With 5 bases clipped from V and 4 bases from J, the junction kept 3 bases outside the gene matches. Germline V gives CDR1 LNHDA, CDR2 SQIVND (reference sequence). The CDR3 DNA follows: TGTGCCAGTAGTCGGGACAGGGGGATCTATGGCTACACCTTC. Translation gives CASSRDRGIYGYTF.

The J gene is TRBJ1-5, the V gene TRBV7-8; TRBD1 might be the D (5 bases). CDR1 and CDR2 (germline): SGHVS, FQNEAQ. The CDR3 is 18 amino acids. Trimming removed 5 bases from V and 1 base from J, with 21 bases in between. The CDR3, as DNA: TGTGCCAGCAGCGCCAGTGGGGCCTCCTTTTTGAGCAATCAGCCCCAGCATTTT. Protein: CASSASGASFLSNQPQHF. Variable domain in full (rest from reference TRBV7-8 and TRBJ1-5): GAGVSQSPRYKVAKRGQDVALRCDPISGHVSLFWYQQALGQGPEFLTYFQNEAQLDKSGLPSDRFFAERPEGSVSTLKIQRTQQEDSAVYLCASSASGASFLSNQPQHFGDGTRLSIL.

This clone was seen just once. This chain joins TRBV3-1 (or the pseudogene TRBV3-2) and TRBJ2-1, with D possibly being TRBD2 (7 bases). The V and J ends lost 8 bases and 2 bases respectively, with 13 bases between them. The CDR3 extends over 14 amino acids. Germline V gives CDR1 LGHDT, CDR2 YNNKEL (reference sequence). CDR3 loop: CASLDGGPYNEQFF. The DNA of the CDR3 is TGTGCCAGCTTGGACGGGGGGCCCTACAATGAGCAGTTCTTC.

V is TRBV7-2 and J is TRBJ2-1; 14 bases map to TRBD2. The CDR3 is made up of 17 amino acids. V was clipped by 4 bases and J by 10 bases; unmatched bases: 12. CDR1 is SGHTA, CDR2 FQGNSA, per germline. CDR3 in amino acids: CASSSMGLAGEGGEQFF. CDR3 coding DNA: TGTGCCAGCAGCTCTATGGGACTAGCGGGAGAAGGCGGCGAGCAGTTCTTC.

The chain employs TRBV5-1 and TRBJ2-1, with D tentatively TRBD1 (6 bases). Germline V CDR1 and CDR2: SGHRS, YFSETQ. The V and J ends lost 5 bases and 4 bases respectively, with 16 bases between them. The CDR3 consists of 15 residues. CDR3 bases: TGCGCCAGCAGTCCCACAAGCCAGGGGTACAATGAGCAGTTCTTC. Its protein is CASSPTSQGYNEQFF.

The V call is TRBV28, the J call TRBJ1-2, with D maybe TRBD1 (6 bases). The germline CDR1 and CDR2 sequences are MDHEN and SYDVKM. CDR3 length: 12 amino acids. V lost 7 bases to trimming and J lost 8 bases, with 14 bases between them. The CDR3 nucleotides are TGTGCCAGCACCCTTACAGGGTGGGGCTACACCTTC. Residues: CASTLTGWGYTF.

The rearrangement joins TRBV11-2 to TRBJ2-1, with TRBD1 matching over 9 bases. Germline values: CDR1 SGHAT, CDR2 FQNNGV. Trimming took 2 bases from V and 4 from J; bases not matched to a gene: 6. CDR3 length: 16 residues. The CDR3 DNA is TGTGCCAGCAGCTTAAGAAAAGGACAGGGGTACAATGAGCAGTTCTTC. Residues: CASSLRKGQGYNEQFF.

This rearrangement joins TRBV11-2 to TRBJ1-6; D ambiguous. Germline V gene data show CDR1 as SGHAT and CDR2 as FQNNGV. V was trimmed by 6 bases and J by 2 bases, leaving 8 bases between them. The CDR3 has 14 amino acids. Here the CDR3 DNA reads TGTGCCAGCAGTCCAGAAGCCTATAATTCACCCCTCCACTTT. It specifies CASSPEAYNSPLHF.

V usage is TRBV15 and J usage is TRBJ1-1, with D possibly TRBD1 on 5 matching bases. Germline assignment: CDR1 LNHNV and CDR2 YYDKDF (reference sequence). CDR3 size: 12 residues. V shed 8 bases and J shed 1 base, with 8 bases lying between them. The CDR3 DNA follows: TGTGCCACCGCGACAGAGAACACTGAAGCTTTCTTT. Its protein product is CATATENTEAFF. The full variable domain, its missing parts supplied by reference TRBV15 and TRBJ1-1, is DAMVIQNPRYQVTQFGKPVTLSCSQTLNHNVMYWYQQKSSQAPKLLFHYYDKDFNNEADTPDNFQSRRPNTSFCFLDIRSPGLGDTAMYLCATATENTEAFFGQGTRLTVV.

Only one count was recorded for this clone. The chain joins TRBV2 to TRBJ2-4, with D unresolved. Trimming removed 3 bases at V and 0 bases at J, with 9 bases between. CDR1 and CDR2 from the germline V gene are SNHLY and FYNNEI. The CDR3 loop spans 15 amino acids. CDR3 amino acids: CASSDKLVAKNIQYF. The CDR3 coding sequence is TGTGCCAGCAGTGATAAGCTCGTAGCCAAAAACATTCAGTACTTC.

The V and J genes are TRBV10-3 and TRBJ1-2; tentative D call: TRBD1 (6 bases). The V and J ends lost 3 bases and 0 bases respectively, with 17 bases between them. The germline V gene has CDR1 ENHRY and CDR2 SYGVKD. CDR3 size: 17 residues. CDR3 in DNA: TGTGCCATCAGTGACGGATTAAGGGGGTTAGCTAACTATGGCTACACCTTC. Translation: CAISDGLRGLANYGYTF.

This chain uses TRBV30 with TRBJ2-2; possibly TRBD1 for D (6 bases). Trimming removed 2 bases at V and 5 bases at J, with 9 bases between. Per germline, CDR1 GTSNPN and CDR2 SVGIG (reference sequence). The CDR3 is made up of 13 amino acids. The DNA of the CDR3 is TGTGCCTGGAGTACAGGGTCTACCGGGGAGCTGTTTTTT. Protein sequence: CAWSTGSTGELFF.

This clone occurred a few times. V usage is TRBV18 and J usage is TRBJ2-7, with 7 bases fitting TRBD1. Germline trimming cut 1 base from V and 2 bases from J; bases unmatched to any gene: 2. The CDR3 has 14 residues. Germline values: CDR1 KGHSH, CDR2 LQKENI. The CDR3, as DNA: TGTGCCAGCTCACCACTGACAGGGCCCTACGAGCAGTACTTC. It specifies CASSPLTGPYEQYF.

The gene calls are TRBV2 and TRBJ1-1, with no clear D. Per germline, CDR1 SNHLY and CDR2 FYNNEI. The V gene lost 1 base and the J gene lost 6 bases, with 12 bases spanning the gap. This CDR3 comprises 14 residues. In DNA form, the CDR3 reads TGTGCCAGCAGTGAAGAAAAGAGGTGGGCTGAAGCTTTCTTT. Translation gives CASSEEKRWAEAFF.

V gene TRBV7-2 combines with J gene TRBJ1-6; 10 bases align to TRBD1. The CDR3 is 16 residues long. With 5 bases clipped from V and 9 bases from J, the junction kept 10 bases outside the gene matches. Germline V gene data show CDR1 as SGHTA and CDR2 as FQGNSA. The CDR3 DNA is TGTGCCAGCAGCCCAGCGACAGGGGGCAGTGGTTCACCCCTCCACTTT. Its protein product is CASSPATGGSGSPLHF. The full variable domain, rest sourced from reference TRBV7-2 and TRBJ1-6, is GAGVSQSPSNKVTEKGKDVELRCDPISGHTALYWYRQSLGQGLEFLIYFQGNSAPDKSGLPSDRFSAERTGGSVSTLTIQRTQQEDSAVYLCASSPATGGSGSPLHFGNGTRLTVT.